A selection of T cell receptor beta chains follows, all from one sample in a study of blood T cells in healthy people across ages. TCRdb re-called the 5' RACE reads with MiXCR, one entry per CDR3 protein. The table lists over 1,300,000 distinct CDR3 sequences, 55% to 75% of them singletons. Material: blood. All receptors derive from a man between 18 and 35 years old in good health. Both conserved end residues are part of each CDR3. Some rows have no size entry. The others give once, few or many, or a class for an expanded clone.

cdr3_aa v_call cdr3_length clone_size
CSVGSSDRSYEQYF TRBV29-1 14 NA
CASSFSTGPEQYF TRBV6-5 13 NA
CASSLSGGAIVDNEQYF TRBV7-2 17 NA
CASSSGGLGIYEQYF TRBV5-4 15 once
CASSYSIQGLVGYTF TRBV6-6 15 NA
CASSFSGRAVYNEQYF TRBV5-1 16 NA
CASSLGRSGLETQYF TRBV12-3/TRBV12-4 15 NA
CSARDADSYNEQYF TRBV20-1 14 NA
CASTSGGASTDTQYF TRBV6-2/TRBV6-3 15 few
CSVALRSYNEQFF TRBV29-1 13 NA
CASEGAGYSNQPQHF TRBV6-2/TRBV6-3 15 NA
CASRWTSGRIYEQYF TRBV6-2/TRBV6-3 15 NA
CASSYNRLAGGGTDTQYF TRBV6-5 18 NA
CASSYSVPAQSGAFF TRBV6-5 15 NA
CASSRRQDPQETQYF TRBV11-1 15 NA
CSWGSSYNEQFF TRBV20-1 12 NA
CASSLGIPGRSYGYTF TRBV5-1 16 once
CASRGQYGGSYEQYF TRBV10-1 15 NA
CASSQVEAVQETQYF TRBV4-1 15 NA
CASSLEVGQFYEQYF TRBV27 15 few
CASSPTTQGADTQYF TRBV5-5 15 NA
CASSARGLVNSPLHF TRBV25-1 15 NA
CASSQEPGTGEKLFF TRBV4-1 15 NA
CASSTYLGAAAYNEQFF TRBV11-2 17 NA
CASSEYTRWDLYGYTF TRBV25-1 16 NA
CASSRRFWGPTGEQFF TRBV14 16 NA
CASSQGTYSYEQYF TRBV3-1 14 few
CASSASAVRHYYGYTF TRBV9 16 NA
CASSPRQGGVEKLFF TRBV7-2 15 few
CASRTEGGTSYNEQFF TRBV6-5 16 NA
CASSSPGRGPPNYETQYF TRBV6-5 18 NA
CASSLSGQAAKNIQYF TRBV25-1 16 NA
CASSQGEGSNSPLHF TRBV4-2 15 NA
CASSLSSSYNEQYF TRBV27 14 NA
CSAQTGRVNEQFF TRBV20-1 13 few
CASSQEKRVGYNEQFF TRBV14 16 NA
CASSFAPTDGYTF TRBV6-6 13 few
CASSVTTGVEYEQYF TRBV12-3/TRBV12-4 15 NA
CASSFVGQPQHF TRBV13 12 NA
CASQGSYSPLHF TRBV25-1 12 few
CASSYSRWEYSNQPQHF TRBV6-2/TRBV6-3 17 few
CASSQGGIDEQYF TRBV4-1 13 few
CASSPPGSVQFF TRBV9 12 few
CASSQDYGERSLGGYEQYF TRBV4-1 19 NA
CASSFPLSGGKDTQYF TRBV7-9 16 NA
CSVEDRVYEQFF TRBV29-1 12 NA
CASSLGPGGNQPQHF TRBV5-1 15 few
CASSLESGAAYRETQYF TRBV11-2 17 NA
CASSLEGNPSTDTQYF TRBV5-1 16 NA
CASGRPGPNSPLHF TRBV6-6 14 NA
CASSPTAGIGETQYF TRBV12-3/TRBV12-4 15 once
CASSQDWTDNQPQHF TRBV3-1 15 few
CASIDKAPRYF TRBV21-1 11 NA
CSAGETQYF TRBV20-1 9 many
CASSLESRGSYEQYF TRBV12-3/TRBV12-4 15 few
CASGGRGGLDEQFF TRBV7-8 14 NA
CASSLNGRGNEQFF TRBV5-1 14 NA
CASSQSTGQGVYGYTF TRBV7-9 16 NA
CSVPGQGPSYEQYF TRBV29-1 14 NA
CAPRIRPQETQYF TRBV18 13 once